One sample yielded the 11 T cell receptor beta chains listed below, sequenced in a study of shared clonotypes between healthy human individuals. Using immunoSEQ multiplex PCR, the repertoire was profiled, and TCRdb retains in-frame clones only, with some absent. The top ten hold under 0.15% of the sample, which has roughly 2.5 million clones, over 85% seen once. Sequencing used naive CD4+ T cells sorted from blood. Noted subset: CD45RA+ positively selected. The receptors derive from a man between 18 and 35 years old in good health.

The CDR3 here is CAGLFKSSYEQYF. The CDR3 nucleotides read TGTGCCGGACTCTTCAAGAGCTCCTACGAGCAGTACTTC. The V gene is TRBV30, the J gene TRBJ2-7; TRBD2 might be the D (5 bases). Per germline, CDR1 GTSNPN and CDR2 SVGIG (reference sequence). V was shortened by 8 bases and J by 0 bases, with 14 bases between the two germline ends. CDR3 size: 13 residues.

This clone has only a few counts. V usage is TRBV28 and J usage is TRBJ1-2, with 7 bases aligning to TRBD1. The germline V gene encodes CDR1 MDHEN and CDR2 SYDVKM. V gave up 5 bases and J gave up 7 bases; unmatched junction bases: 7. The CDR3 spans 13 residues. The DNA of the CDR3 is TGTGCCAGCAGTCCACAACAGGGGACTGGCTACACCTTC. It codes for CASSPQQGTGYTF.

This clone was observed a handful of times. This chain links TRBV18 with TRBJ2-5; TRBD1 matches at 7 bases. This CDR3 region has 17 residues. Germline assignment: CDR1 KGHSH and CDR2 LQKENI. J was trimmed by 5 bases and V by 6 bases; bases with no gene match: 18. CDR3 in DNA: TGTGCCAGCTCTCCCCGCAACCGGTTGACAGGGTGGGAGACCCAGTACTTC. Protein sequence: CASSPRNRLTGWETQYF.

The CDR3 DNA is TGTGCCTGGAGTCGACAGGGGTTCACTGAAGCTTTCTTT. This encodes CAWSRQGFTEAFF. V and J are TRBV30 and TRBJ1-1; 8 positions agree with TRBD1. This CDR3 has 13 residues. Germline lookup yields CDR1 GTSNPN and CDR2 SVGIG (reference sequence). V was clipped by 2 bases and J by 4 bases; unmatched bases: 3.

Here the CDR3 DNA reads TGTGCCAGCAGCTTAGGTGCTGGAAACACCATATATTTT. It codes for CASSLGAGNTIYF. The chain combines TRBV7-3 with TRBJ1-3, with D hard to call. CDR3 length equals 13 residues. The germline gives CDR1 SGHTA, CDR2 FQGTGA. The V end was cut by 2 bases, the J end by 2 bases, with 4 bases between.

This chain links TRBV4-1 with TRBJ2-1, with TRBD2 matching 13 bases. Germline V CDR1 and CDR2: MGHRA, YSYEKL. The CDR3 loop spans 17 amino acids. J was trimmed by 8 bases and V by 4 bases; bases with no gene match: 11. DNA of the CDR3: TGCGCCAGCAGCCTCTGGGGACTAGCGGGGCCTTGGGATGAGCAGTTCTTC. This encodes CASSLWGLAGPWDEQFF.

The gene calls are TRBV5-6 and TRBJ1-2, with a possible D match to TRBD1 (5 bases). The CDR3 is 15 amino acids. CDR1 is SGHDT and CDR2 is YYEEEE in the germline V gene. Trimming stripped 1 base from V and 4 bases from J, with 14 bases between. CDR3 residues: CASSLLGREGYGYTF. CDR3 in DNA: TGTGCCAGCAGCTTGTTGGGCAGGGAGGGCTATGGCTACACCTTC.

The chain links TRBV5-1 to TRBJ2-6; D uncertain. In germline, CDR1 is SGHRS, CDR2 YFSETQ. Trimming left V 0 bases short and J 0 bases short, with 16 bases between. CDR3 length: 19 amino acids. CDR3 amino acids: CASSLAPQLSSSGANVLTF. As DNA, the CDR3 is TGCGCCAGCAGCTTGGCCCCTCAGCTATCCAGCTCTGGGGCCAACGTCCTGACTTTC.

The rearrangement uses TRBV13 and TRBJ1-1; D is uncertain. The CDR3 has 13 amino acids. Germline V gene sequence: CDR1 PRHDT, CDR2 FYEKMQ (reference sequence). With 5 bases removed from V and 1 base from J, the gap between germline ends came to 8 bases. The CDR3, as DNA: TGTGCCAGCAGCCTCTCCCAGAACACTGAAGCTTTCTTT. Amino acid sequence: CASSLSQNTEAFF. Full variable domain (missing parts from reference TRBV13 and TRBJ1-1): AAGVIQSPRHLIKEKRETATLKCYPIPRHDTVYWYQQGPGQDPQFLISFYEKMQSDKGSIPDRFSAQQFSDYHSELNMSSLELGDSALYFCASSLSQNTEAFFGQGTRLTVV.

The chain links TRBV7-9 to TRBJ1-5; no clear D. V shed 5 bases and J shed 2 bases, with 7 bases lying between them. Germline CDR1 is SEHNR and CDR2 is FQNEAQ (reference sequence). The CDR3 totals 13 residues. CDR3 DNA: TGTGCCAGCAGCCCTGCGGGCAATCAGCCCCAGCATTTT. Translated: CASSPAGNQPQHF. Full variable domain (rest looked up from reference TRBV7-9 and TRBJ1-5): DTGVSQNPRHKITKRGQNVTFRCDPISEHNRLYWYRQTLGQGPEFLTYFQNEAQLEKSRLLSDRFSAERPKGSFSTLEIQRTEQGDSAMYLCASSPAGNQPQHFGDGTRLSIL.

This clone has a handful of counts. This chain connects TRBV11-2 to TRBJ1-1; no definite D call. The CDR3 length is 11 residues. Germline V lookup: CDR1 SGHAT, CDR2 FQNNGV. The ends were cut back, 4 bases at V and 3 bases at J, with 3 bases in the middle. The CDR3 nucleotides read TGTGCCAGCAGCTCGTACACTGAAGCTTTCTTT. Translating it yields CASSSYTEAFF.